This T cell receptor (beta chain) is drawn from a study of T cells in Graves' hyperthyroidism and ophthalmopathy. Study conclusions and caveats: Ophthalmopathy, as predicted by the model, came a median 6.5 months after the prediction. Most thyroid clonotypes that were expanded above 0.001 also turned up in blood.

TCR beta CDR3 sequences were amplified from RNA transcripts. Researchers ran a first-round RT-PCR on the TCR CDR3 using the HTBI primer set. Via MiXCR, TCRdb re-called the multiplex PCR reads, giving one row per CDR3 protein. The data contain 550,000 to 600,000 distinct CDR3 sequences, about a sixth of them seen just once; the ten biggest clones take up around a sixth. When ophthalmopathy did not progress within 18 months, Graves' hyperthyroidism was considered stable. Thyroid ultrasound and orbital computed tomography, with clinical symptoms and serum thyroxine and TRAb, informed diagnoses. As to this clonotype: The target antigen is unknown.

The CDR3 runs to 14 residues. CDR1 and CDR2 (germline): SGHDT, YYEEEE. V was clipped by 4 bases and J by 5 bases, with 15 bases between them. The genes are TRBV5-6 and TRBJ2-5, with no clear D. The receptor comes from a woman between 18 and 30 years old with Graves' hyperthyroidism. Input material: blood. CDR3 DNA sequence: TGTGCCAGCAGCCCACCGTCTGGATGGGAGACCCAGTACTTC. Amino acids: CASSPPSGWETQYF.